These T cell receptor beta chains were read from a single sample in a study of T cell repertoires in cytomegalovirus infection. TCRdb re-analysed the reads in MiXCR, keeping a single row per CDR3 protein. This repertoire shows some 480,000 distinct CDR3 sequences, roughly a third found once; its top ten account for 15% to 20%. The antigens these receptors bind are not known. This sample comprised cultured PBMCs, obtained from culture after CMV antigen stimulation. All receptors derive from a human donor in good health (CMV status not recorded). Some clones in this sample may be carry-over from other donors' samples. Each CDR3 is given with its conserved first and last residue. The D gene is left open where the match is weak. Clone size appears in some rows only: once, few, many, or a class for an expanded clone.

d_call j_call v_call clone_size cdr3_aa cdr3_nt
- TRBJ2-7 TRBV28 - CASSQSPLSYEQYF TGTGCCAGCAGTCAGAGCCCTCTCTCCTACGAGCAGTACTTC
- TRBJ1-1 TRBV5-5 once CASRIVTANTEAFF TGTGCCAGCAGAATCGTAACAGCTAACACTGAAGCTTTCTTT
- TRBJ2-5 TRBV7-3 - CASSFGGPRETQYF TGTGCCAGCAGCTTTGGGGGTCCCCGAGAGACCCAGTACTTC
- TRBJ2-2 TRBV7-2 - CASSLVRPQGAGELFF TGTGCCAGCAGCTTAGTGCGTCCCCAAGGCGCCGGGGAGCTGTTTTTT
TRBD1 TRBJ1-5 TRBV7-2 many CASSLMGQGNSNQPQHF TGTGCCAGCAGCTTAATGGGACAGGGGAATAGCAATCAGCCCCAGCATTTT
TRBD1 TRBJ2-1 TRBV29-1 - CSVEFPGPRGRHEQFF TGCAGCGTTGAATTCCCGGGCCCAAGGGGGCGGCATGAGCAGTTCTTC
- TRBJ2-1 TRBV12-3/TRBV12-4 few CASREGPQEQFF TGTGCCAGCAGGGAGGGGCCTCAAGAGCAGTTCTTC
TRBD1 TRBJ2-7 TRBV28 - CASRPTGGTYEQYF TGTGCCAGCAGGCCGACAGGGGGAACCTACGAGCAGTACTTC
TRBD2 TRBJ2-1 TRBV27 - CASSRSFTSGANNEQFF TGTGCCAGCAGCCGATCATTTACTAGCGGGGCTAACAATGAGCAGTTCTTC
TRBD2 TRBJ2-3 TRBV7-9 - CASSSRGLALDTQYF TGTGCCAGCAGCAGCAGGGGACTAGCGCTAGATACGCAGTATTTT
- TRBJ2-1 TRBV5-1 few CASSLGGTDNEQFF TGCGCCAGCAGCTTGGGTGGCACCGACAATGAGCAGTTCTTC
TRBD2 TRBJ2-1 TRBV9 few CASSVASGRTYNEQFF TGTGCCAGCAGCGTAGCTAGCGGGAGAACCTACAATGAGCAGTTCTTC
- TRBJ2-3 TRBV11-2 few CASSPLGARGTDTQYF TGTGCCAGCAGCCCCTTAGGGGCTAGGGGCACAGATACGCAGTATTTT
- TRBJ1-2 TRBV7-2 many CASSLEVQQNYGYTF TGTGCCAGCAGCTTAGAGGTTCAACAGAACTATGGCTACACCTTC
TRBD2 TRBJ2-7 TRBV19 - CASSILAGQSYEQYF TGTGCCAGTAGTATACTAGCGGGTCAATCCTACGAGCAGTACTTC
- TRBJ1-2 TRBV10-2 - CASRASGTPFDGYTF TGCGCCAGCAGAGCCTCCGGGACACCGTTTGATGGCTACACCTTC
TRBD2 TRBJ2-7 TRBV2 - CASSEGLARAF TGTGCCAGCAGTGAGGGACTAGCGCGCGCCTTC
TRBD2 TRBJ2-3 TRBV10-2 - CASSTSGSWVTDTQYF TGCGCCAGCAGTACTAGCGGGAGCTGGGTCACAGATACGCAGTATTTT
- TRBJ1-5 TRBV27 few CASSAQGGRDQPQHF TGTGCCAGCAGTGCCCAGGGCGGAAGGGATCAGCCCCAGCATTTT
TRBD2 TRBJ2-1 TRBV19 few CASSIEPGGPVNEQFF TGTGCCAGTAGTATAGAACCGGGAGGGCCGGTTAATGAGCAGTTCTTC
- TRBJ1-1 TRBV6-2/TRBV6-3 few CASSPARLSANTEAFF TGTGCCAGCAGCCCCGCCCGGCTTTCCGCGAACACTGAAGCTTTCTTT
- TRBJ1-1 TRBV7-6 few CASTVLQNTEAFF TGTGCCAGCACGGTGCTGCAGAACACTGAAGCTTTCTTT
- TRBJ1-5 TRBV28 - CASSKLQGRSNQPQHF TGTGCCAGCAGTAAACTACAGGGAAGGAGCAATCAGCCCCAGCATTTT
TRBD2 TRBJ2-7 TRBV7-2 many CASSSAGDYEQYF TGTGCCAGCAGCTCGGCGGGAGACTACGAGCAGTACTTC
TRBD2 TRBJ2-5 TRBV20-1 once CCASLAGGPVETQYF TGCTGTGCTAGTCTAGCGGGAGGGCCAGTAGAGACCCAGTACTTC
- TRBJ2-3 TRBV7-2 many CASSLLRGSDTQYF TGTGCCAGCAGCTTATTACGGGGGTCAGATACGCAGTATTTT
- TRBJ1-5 TRBV7-2 - CASSLAGTSNQPQHF TGTGCCAGCAGCTTAGCAGGGACGAGCAATCAGCCCCAGCATTTT
- TRBJ2-7 TRBV6-6 - CASSYSFPGVGHEQYF TGTGCCAGCAGTTACTCGTTCCCGGGAGTGGGCCACGAGCAGTACTTC
TRBD1 TRBJ2-1 TRBV7-9 once CASSLHRGLYNEQFF TGTGCCAGCAGCTTACACAGGGGGCTGTACAATGAGCAGTTCTTC
TRBD1 TRBJ1-6 TRBV27 once CASSFRGQGYNSPLHF TGTGCCAGCAGTTTTCGGGGACAGGGCTATAATTCACCCCTCCACTTT
TRBD2 TRBJ2-1 TRBV28 - CASSLGGTSGTTYNEQFF TGTGCCAGCAGTTTAGGGGGGACTAGCGGGACGACCTACAATGAGCAGTTCTTC
TRBD2 TRBJ2-7 TRBV2 - CASSDSGRAQYF TGTGCCAGCAGTGATAGCGGGAGGGCGCAGTACTTC
TRBD2 TRBJ2-2 TRBV5-1 - CASSWTSGRMAGELFF TGCGCCAGCAGCTGGACTAGCGGGAGGATGGCCGGGGAGCTGTTTTTT
- TRBJ2-2 TRBV7-9 - CASSSPKRPGELFF TGTGCCAGCAGCTCCCCCAAGAGGCCCGGGGAGCTGTTTTTT
- TRBJ1-4 TRBV11-2 few CASSFGGFEKLFF TGTGCCAGCAGCTTCGGGGGATTCGAAAAACTGTTTTTT
- TRBJ2-3 TRBV7-9 - CASSFSGSPGTDTQYF TGTGCCAGCAGCTTCTCCGGGAGCCCTGGCACAGATACGCAGTATTTT
- TRBJ2-5 TRBV7-8 medium-sized CASRLIVSGRGKETQYF TGTGCCAGCAGACTAATCGTGTCCGGACGGGGGAAAGAGACCCAGTACTTC
- TRBJ1-5 TRBV4-1 few CASSQDPVGNQPQHF TGCGCCAGCAGCCAAGATCCGGTTGGCAATCAGCCCCAGCATTTT
TRBD1 TRBJ2-3 TRBV7-2 few CASRQGASTDTQYF TGTGCCAGCAGACAGGGGGCATCCACAGATACGCAGTATTTT
- TRBJ2-1 TRBV5-6 - CASREGPEQFF TGTGCCAGCAGAGAAGGCCCTGAGCAGTTCTTC
- TRBJ1-1 TRBV6-1 - CATRTTLNTEAFF TGTGCCACGCGTACGACACTGAACACTGAAGCTTTCTTT